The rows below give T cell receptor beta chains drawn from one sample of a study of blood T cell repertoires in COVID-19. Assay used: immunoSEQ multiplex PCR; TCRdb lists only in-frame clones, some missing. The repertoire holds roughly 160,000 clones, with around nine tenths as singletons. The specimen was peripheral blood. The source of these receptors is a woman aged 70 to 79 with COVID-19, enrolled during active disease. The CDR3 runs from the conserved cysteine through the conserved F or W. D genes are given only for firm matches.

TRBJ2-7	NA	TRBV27	TGTGCCAGCAGTTTCAAGTCCCTAAACCTCTACGAGCAGTACTTC	CASSFKSLNLYEQYF
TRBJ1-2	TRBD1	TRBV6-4	TGTGCCAGCAGCGAGAGACAGGGGGCTCATCCCCATGGCTACACCTTC	CASSERQGAHPHGYTF
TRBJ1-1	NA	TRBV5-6	TGTGCCAGCAGCTTGGCGCTATTTCGAGTGAACACTGAAGCTTTCTTT	CASSLALFRVNTEAFF
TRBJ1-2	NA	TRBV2	TGTGCCAGCAGTGGGGAGGGTGGCTATGGCTACACCTTC	CASSGEGGYGYTF
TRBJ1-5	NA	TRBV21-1	TGTGCCAGCGGGAAACAGGGGGCGAATCAGCCCCAGCATTTT	CASGKQGANQPQHF
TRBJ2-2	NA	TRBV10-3	TGTGCCATCAGTGAGACACGCTCGAACACCGGGGAGCTGTTTTTT	CAISETRSNTGELFF
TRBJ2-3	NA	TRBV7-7	TGTGCCAGCAGCTTAGGAGCCCACACAGATACGCAGTATTTT	CASSLGAHTDTQYF
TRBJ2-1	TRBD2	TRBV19	TGTGCCAGTAGTATCCCCTCGGGACTAGCGTCAGGTAATGAGCAGTTCTTC	CASSIPSGLASGNEQFF
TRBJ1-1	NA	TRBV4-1	TGCGCCAGCAGCCAAGATGGCAGGGCTGAAGCTTTCTTT	CASSQDGRAEAFF
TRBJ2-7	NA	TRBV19	TGTGCCAGTAGAACGCGGGCGGGATCGGGCTCCTACGAGCAGTACTTC	CASRTRAGSGSYEQYF